The 30 T cell receptor beta chains below all came from one sample that was sequenced in a study of cytomegalovirus exposure and HLA in healthy donors. The PCR contained 60 Vbeta and 13 Jbeta primers. Profiled with immunoSEQ multiplex PCR; TCRdb holds only in-frame clones, not every one. The repertoire has tens of thousands of clones, around 65% of them found once; the top ten carry roughly 4.5%. Sequenced material: PBMCs. These TCRs come from a man aged 60 to 69 in good health and CMV-seropositive.

V gene TRBV2 combines with J gene TRBJ1-1; perhaps TRBD1 as D (5 bases). CDR1 SNHLY and CDR2 FYNNEI come from the germline V gene. The CDR3 covers 14 residues. Deletions cut 4 bases from V and 1 base from J, with 10 bases between. As DNA, the CDR3 is TGTGCCAGCAGTGGGCAGGGCGGGAACACTGAAGCTTTCTTT. This codes for CASSGQGGNTEAFF.

CDR3: CAIRGQEQYGYTF. The CDR3 coding sequence is TGTGCCATCAGGGGACAGGAGCAATATGGCTACACCTTC. The chain employs TRBV10-3 and TRBJ1-2; 8 nucleotides line up with TRBD1. CDR1 ENHRY and CDR2 SYGVKD come from the germline V gene. The CDR3 totals 13 residues. V was pared by 6 bases and J by 5 bases, with 5 bases of the junction left unmatched.

The chain links TRBV28 to TRBJ1-2; 11 bases map to TRBD1. J lost 3 bases, V lost 10 bases, and 13 bases had no gene match. Germline V gene data show CDR1 as MDHEN and CDR2 as SYDVKM. The CDR3 is 16 amino acids. This chain's CDR3 is CATSSWTGGLDYGYTF. The DNA of the CDR3 is TGTGCCACCTCTTCTTGGACAGGGGGCCTCGACTATGGCTACACCTTC.

This rearrangement joins TRBV11-2 to TRBJ2-1, with 9 bases aligning to TRBD1. This CDR3 is built from 15 residues. The germline V gene has CDR1 SGHAT and CDR2 FQNNGV. The V and J ends lost 6 bases and 4 bases, in that order; junction bases with no gene match: 7. CDR3 nucleotide sequence: TGTGCCAGCAGTAAGGGACAGGGTCCGTACAATGAGCAGTTCTTC. Its protein is CASSKGQGPYNEQFF.

CDR3 sequence: CASSSPVRDGNTEAFF. DNA of the CDR3: TGTGCCAGCAGCTCTCCCGTCAGGGATGGGAACACTGAAGCTTTCTTT. V gene TRBV5-6 combines with J gene TRBJ1-1; a weak D match, TRBD1 (5 bases). CDR1 SGHDT and CDR2 YYEEEE come from the germline V gene. This CDR3 has 16 residues. The V end lost 3 bases, the J end lost 1 base, and 16 bases lay between the germline ends.

This chain links TRBV19 with TRBJ1-3; 7 bases fit TRBD1. With V trimmed by 7 bases and J by 1 base, 7 bases remained unmatched. The CDR3 has 15 residues. Germline V gene lookup returns CDR1 LNHDA and CDR2 SQIVND (reference sequence). The CDR3 bases are TGTGCCAGTACACACCCGGGACAGTCTGGAAACACCATATATTTT. Protein: CASTHPGQSGNTIYF.

The rearrangement uses TRBV10-3 and TRBJ2-7; 8 bases are shared with TRBD2. CDR1 is ENHRY, CDR2 SYGVKD, per germline. V lost 2 bases and J lost 3; bases outside the gene matches: 12. This CDR3 has 17 amino acids. CDR3 nucleotide sequence: TGTGCCATCAGTGAGCCAGGACCGGTCGGGGGGGGCTACGAGCAGTACTTC. It is translated as CAISEPGPVGGGYEQYF.

The chain carries TRBV7-2 and TRBJ1-2; TRBD1 matches 8 bases. With 5 bases clipped from V and 0 bases from J, the junction kept 11 bases outside the gene matches. CDR3 size: 17 residues. CDR1 and CDR2 (germline): SGHTA, FQGNSA. CDR3 DNA: TGTGCCAGCAGCCCCCGGACAGGGAACTTAGCTAACTATGGCTACACCTTC. This sequence encodes CASSPRTGNLANYGYTF.

The chain's CDR3 is CASSVAAGASNTGELFF. The CDR3 bases are TGTGCCAGCAGCGTAGCAGCGGGAGCGTCGAACACCGGGGAGCTGTTTTTT. The V gene is TRBV9, the J gene TRBJ2-2, with TRBD2 matching 8 bases. Germline CDR1 SGDLS, CDR2 YYNGEE. Germline trimming cut 0 bases from V and 0 bases from J; bases unmatched to any gene: 4. This CDR3 has 17 amino acids.

The J gene is TRBJ1-5, the V gene TRBV27; TRBD1 agrees at 8 bases. The V segment lost 4 bases and the J segment 7 bases; nucleotides outside the gene matches: 12. There are 16 residues in the CDR3. Germline CDR1 is MNHEY and CDR2 is SMNVEV (reference sequence). The CDR3 DNA is TGTGCCAGCAGTTCCCGGCAGGGGGCGCTTGGACAGCCCCAGCATTTT. Its translation: CASSSRQGALGQPQHF.

The genes are TRBV7-9 and TRBJ2-7; no firm D call. The V end lost 3 bases, the J end lost 0 bases, and 15 bases lay between the germline ends. Germline V CDR1 and CDR2: SEHNR, FQNEAQ (reference sequence). The CDR3 length is 16 residues. In DNA, the CDR3 is TGTGCCAGCAGCTTTAAACCGACTCCGAGCTCCTACGAGCAGTACTTC. Translated, it gives CASSFKPTPSSYEQYF.

The V and J genes are TRBV5-6 and TRBJ1-2, with D possibly being TRBD1 (5 bases). The CDR3 is 16 residues long. V lost 0 bases and J lost 8, with 20 bases in between. Germline CDR1 and CDR2: SGHDT and YYEEEE. Written as DNA, the CDR3 is TGTGCCAGCAGCTTGGGCAGGGCCTTAAGTGATATAGGCTACACCTTC. As protein: CASSLGRALSDIGYTF.

This sequence joins TRBV5-1 and TRBJ2-7, with unresolved D. The V end was cut by 1 base, the J end by 2 bases, with 13 bases between. Germline V lookup: CDR1 SGHRS, CDR2 YFSETQ. This CDR3 is built from 15 residues. The CDR3 reads CASSLTASIAYEQYF. CDR3 bases: TGCGCCAGCAGCTTGACAGCATCGATAGCCTACGAGCAGTACTTC.

The chain recombines TRBV6-1 with TRBJ2-7, with TRBD1 matching 11 bases. Germline V gives CDR1 MNHNS, CDR2 SASEGT. V was pared by 2 bases and J by 7 bases, with 7 bases of the junction left unmatched. This CDR3 comprises 15 residues. DNA of the CDR3: TGTGCCAGCAGTGAACAAGGACAGGGGGCCAATGAGCAGTACTTC. Translation gives CASSEQGQGANEQYF.

The V call is TRBV10-3, the J call TRBJ2-2; possibly TRBD1 for D (6 bases). The ends were cut back, 9 bases at V and 4 bases at J, with 12 bases in the middle. The CDR3 is 13 amino acids. Germline V gene data show CDR1 as ENHRY and CDR2 as SYGVKD. The CDR3 DNA reads as TGTGCCATAAAGGCAGGGGTCACCGGGGAGCTGTTTTTT. This gives the protein CAIKAGVTGELFF.

V gene TRBV4-1 combines with J gene TRBJ1-2; D may be TRBD1 (6 bases). This CDR3 region has 16 residues. V was cut by 0 bases and J by 4 bases, with 15 bases left in between. The germline gives CDR1 MGHRA, CDR2 YSYEKL. The CDR3 bases are TGCGCCAGCAGCCAAGATTTCGGGGGGGCAGGCTATGGCTACACCTTC. It specifies CASSQDFGGAGYGYTF.

The chain links TRBV18 to TRBJ1-3; D is undetermined. CDR1 and CDR2 (germline): KGHSH, LQKENI. Trimming took off 6 bases at V and 0 bases at J, with 15 bases between the two ends. The CDR3 has 16 amino acids. CDR3 DNA sequence: TGTGCCAGCTCCCCGGGAGCCTTTTCCTCTGGAAACACCATATATTTT. Its translation: CASSPGAFSSGNTIYF. Full variable domain (remainder filled in from reference TRBV18 and TRBJ1-3): NAGVMQNPRHLVRRRGQEARLRCSPMKGHSHVYWYRQLPEEGLKFMVYLQKENIIDESGMPKERFSAEFPKEGPSILRIQQVVRGDSAAYFCASSPGAFSSGNTIYFGEGSWLTVV.

This sequence joins TRBV14 and TRBJ2-1; D possibly corresponds to TRBD2 (6 bases). V lost 3 bases and J lost 0, with 12 bases in between. CDR3 length: 16 amino acids. Germline CDR1 and CDR2: SGHDN and FVKESK. CDR3 DNA sequence: TGTGCCAGCAGCCATGTGGGACTGAGCTCCTACAATGAGCAGTTCTTC. Protein product: CASSHVGLSSYNEQFF.

The chain employs TRBV27 and TRBJ1-5; D is ambiguous. The CDR3 totals 14 residues. V was cut by 5 bases and J by 6 bases, with 14 bases left in between. CDR1 and CDR2 from the germline V gene are MNHEY and SMNVEV (reference sequence). Here the CDR3 reads CASSRGSWSQPQHF. CDR3 coding DNA: TGTGCCAGCAGTCGCGGTTCCTGGAGTCAGCCCCAGCATTTT.

This chain links TRBV5-1 with TRBJ2-3; the D is unclear. The CDR3 has 15 residues. Germline CDR1 reads SGHRS; CDR2 reads YFSETQ. The V and J ends lost 4 bases and 0 bases respectively, with 12 bases between them. The CDR3, as DNA: TGCGCCAGCAGCCGCGACACACGGAGCACAGATACGCAGTATTTT. It is translated as CASSRDTRSTDTQYF.

V gene TRBV19 combines with J gene TRBJ1-2; 8 bases fit TRBD1. CDR3 length equals 15 residues. Per germline, CDR1 LNHDA and CDR2 SQIVND (reference sequence). Trimming removed 5 bases from V and 4 bases from J; junction bases left unmatched: 9. The CDR3 is CASSVGQGGGYGYTF. CDR3 DNA sequence: TGTGCCAGTAGTGTCGGACAGGGAGGGGGCTATGGCTACACCTTC.

The rearrangement links TRBV5-6 to TRBJ2-7, with D possibly TRBD2 on 6 matching bases. Trimming removed 3 bases from V and 2 bases from J, with 12 bases in between. The length of the CDR3 is 14 residues. Germline lookup yields CDR1 SGHDT and CDR2 YYEEEE. CDR3 nucleotides: TGTGCCAGCAGCTCCGGGACTCGGGCCTACGAGCAGTACTTC. Translated: CASSSGTRAYEQYF.

The chain uses TRBV6-6 and TRBJ1-1; TRBD1 is a possible D gene (5 bases). The V gene's germline CDR1 is MNHNY and CDR2 SVGAGI (reference sequence). V lost 2 bases, J lost 0 bases, and 7 bases lay in between. This CDR3 comprises 14 residues. CDR3 coding DNA: TGTGCCAGCAGTTACCTGGACATGAACACTGAAGCTTTCTTT. Translation: CASSYLDMNTEAFF.

V gene TRBV7-9 combines with J gene TRBJ1-2; possibly TRBD1 for D (5 bases). V gave up 2 bases and J gave up 6 bases, with 16 bases separating them. CDR1 and CDR2 from the germline V gene are SEHNR and FQNEAQ (reference sequence). The CDR3 has 15 residues. This CDR3 is CASSLSGLPTDGYTF. In nucleotides, the CDR3 is TGTGCCAGCAGCTTATCGGGACTCCCTACGGATGGCTACACCTTC.

The J gene is TRBJ1-6, the V gene TRBV19, with TRBD1 as a possible D gene (5 bases). V lost 1 base and J 11 bases, leaving 9 bases between the germline ends. Germline CDR1 LNHDA, CDR2 SQIVND (reference sequence). This CDR3 contains 13 residues. CDR3 bases: TGTGCCAGTAGTATAGCCCGGGGGGCACCCCTCCACTTT. Encoded protein: CASSIARGAPLHF.

This chain joins TRBV5-1 and TRBJ2-1; 7 bases map to TRBD1. The germline CDR1 and CDR2 sequences are SGHRS and YFSETQ. The ends lost 4 bases at V and 8 bases at J; junction bases unmatched: 12. CDR3 length: 15 residues. In nucleotides, the CDR3 is TGCGCCAGCAGCCCAACAGGGGCCGCCGCGGATGAGCAGTTCTTC. This codes for CASSPTGAAADEQFF.

The chain uses TRBV28 and TRBJ2-7; D not resolved. Germline assignment: CDR1 MDHEN and CDR2 SYDVKM. Deletions cut 2 bases from V and 0 bases from J, with 11 bases between. CDR3 length equals 15 residues. This CDR3 reads CASSLSPLSSYEQYF. The CDR3 bases are TGTGCCAGCAGTTTAAGCCCCCTAAGCTCCTACGAGCAGTACTTC.

In this sample, this clone turned up a few times. The V gene is TRBV28, the J gene TRBJ2-2, with D perhaps matching TRBD1 (7 bases). Between the trimmed V and J ends, which lost 6 bases and 5 bases, there was a span of 25 bases. Germline V CDR1 and CDR2: MDHEN, SYDVKM. CDR3 length: 18 amino acids. This CDR3 reads CASSLLPGGRGITGELFF. CDR3 in DNA: TGTGCCAGCAGCCTCTTACCCGGGGGCAGGGGGATTACCGGGGAGCTGTTTTTT.

CDR3 sequence reads: CASSLRSGTGELFF. The CDR3 bases are TGCGCCAGCAGCCTCCGTTCAGGGACCGGGGAGCTGTTTTTT. V and J are TRBV5-1 and TRBJ2-2, with D possibly matching TRBD1 (5 bases). There are 14 residues in the CDR3. Per the germline V gene, CDR1 is SGHRS and CDR2 is YFSETQ. V shed 4 bases and J shed 5 bases, with 12 bases lying between them.

The V gene is TRBV7-9, the J gene TRBJ1-1; D may be TRBD1 (5 bases). V lost 7 bases and J 5 bases, leaving 14 bases between the germline ends. This CDR3 comprises 13 residues. Germline CDR1 and CDR2: SEHNR and FQNEAQ (reference sequence). Written as DNA, the CDR3 is TGTGCCAGCACAGTCTGGGGGGGAACTGAAGCTTTCTTT. Translating gives CASTVWGGTEAFF.